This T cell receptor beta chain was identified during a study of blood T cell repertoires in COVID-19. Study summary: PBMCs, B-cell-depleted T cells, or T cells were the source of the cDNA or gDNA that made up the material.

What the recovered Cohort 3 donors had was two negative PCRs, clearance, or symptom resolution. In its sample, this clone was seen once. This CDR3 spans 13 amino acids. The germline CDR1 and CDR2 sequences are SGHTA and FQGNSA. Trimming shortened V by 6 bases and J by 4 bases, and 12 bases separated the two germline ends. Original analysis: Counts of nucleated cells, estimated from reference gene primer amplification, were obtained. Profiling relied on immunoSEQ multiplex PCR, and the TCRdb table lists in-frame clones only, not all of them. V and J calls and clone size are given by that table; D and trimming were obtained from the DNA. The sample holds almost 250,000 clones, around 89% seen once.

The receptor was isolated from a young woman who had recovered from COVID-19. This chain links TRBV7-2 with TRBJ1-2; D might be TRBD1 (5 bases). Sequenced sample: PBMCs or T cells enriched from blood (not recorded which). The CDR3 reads CASSQTEIYGYTF. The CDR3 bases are TGTGCCAGCAGTCAGACAGAAATCTATGGCTACACCTTC. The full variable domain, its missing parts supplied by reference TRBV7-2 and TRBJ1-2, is GAGVSQSPSNKVTEKGKDVELRCDPISGHTALYWYRQSLGQGLEFLIYFQGNSAPDKSGLPSDRFSAERTGGSVSTLTIQRTQQEDSAVYLCASSQTEIYGYTFGSGTRLTVV.